Listed below are T cell receptor beta chains from one sample, sequenced in a study of T-cell memory formation after mild COVID-19. One entry per CDR3 protein results from TCRdb running MiXCR on the 5' RACE reads. The table has 150,000 to 200,000 distinct CDR3 sequences, approximately 15% seen once. Sequenced material: PBMCs or a T cell subset sorted from them (not recorded which). These receptors came from an adult woman who had mild COVID-19 (a few samples of this study predate the infection). Cell type and time point are not known. The CDR3 runs from the conserved cysteine through the conserved F or W. The order of the fields is D gene, V gene, clone size, J gene, CDR3 protein, CDR3 DNA. A D gene is named only where the DNA matches it firmly. Clone size appears in some rows only: once, few, many, or a class for an expanded clone.

>TRBD1|TRBV3-1|.|TRBJ1-1
CASSPRDRGGTEAFF
TGTGCCAGCAGCCCGAGGGACAGGGGGGGAACTGAAGCTTTCTTT
>.|TRBV18|few|TRBJ2-7
CASSPQPTGYYEQYF
TGTGCCAGCTCACCGCAGCCGACAGGTTACTACGAGCAGTACTTC
>.|TRBV20-1|few|TRBJ2-7
CSAIGGIFTYEQYF
TGCAGTGCTATCGGAGGGATCTTTACCTACGAGCAGTACTTC
>TRBD2|TRBV12-3/TRBV12-4|.|TRBJ2-2
CASSQSGGSTGELFF
TGTGCCAGCAGTCAAAGCGGGGGGAGCACCGGGGAGCTGTTTTTT
>.|TRBV6-5|.|TRBJ2-3
CASSKSSSQPSTDTQYF
TGTGCCAGCAGCAAGAGCTCATCCCAACCTAGCACAGATACGCAGTATTTT
>.|TRBV5-1|many|TRBJ2-2
CASSSLGGTNTGELFF
TGCGCCAGCAGCTCCCTCGGGGGCACAAACACCGGGGAGCTGTTTTTT
>.|TRBV19|.|TRBJ2-1
CASSLTYEQFF
TGTGCCAGTAGTCTTACGTATGAGCAGTTCTTC
>TRBD1|TRBV3-1|few|TRBJ2-7
CASSPSRDRYYEQYF
TGTGCCAGCAGCCCGTCCCGGGACAGGTACTACGAGCAGTACTTC
>TRBD2|TRBV12-3/TRBV12-4|.|TRBJ2-2
CASSPPRGTSGRPGELFF
TGTGCCAGCAGTCCACCCCGAGGGACTAGCGGGAGACCCGGGGAGCTGTTTTTT
>.|TRBV10-3|few|TRBJ2-3
CAISDRQSSTDTQYF
TGTGCCATCAGTGATCGACAGTCCAGCACAGATACGCAGTATTTT
>.|TRBV20-1|.|TRBJ1-3
CSAPTGKDSGNTIYF
TGCAGTGCTCCCACAGGCAAGGACTCTGGAAACACCATATATTTT
>TRBD2|TRBV7-2|few|TRBJ2-5
CASSLAATSVLRETQYF
TGTGCCAGCAGCTTAGCGGCCACTAGCGTGCTGCGAGAGACCCAGTACTTC
>TRBD1|TRBV2|.|TRBJ2-3
CASSGGQGSSQYF
TGTGCCAGCAGTGGAGGACAGGGATCTTCGCAGTATTTT
>TRBD1|TRBV9|few|TRBJ2-1
CASSGGTGEQFF
TGTGCCAGCAGCGGAGGGACAGGAGAGCAGTTCTTC
>TRBD2|TRBV12-3/TRBV12-4|many|TRBJ2-1
CASSPGTSGRDEQFF
TGTGCCAGCAGTCCCGGGACTAGCGGGAGAGATGAGCAGTTCTTC
>TRBD2|TRBV7-3|few|TRBJ2-7
CASSLFGGAQYF
TGTGCCAGCAGCTTATTCGGGGGGGCGCAGTACTTC
>TRBD2|TRBV5-1|many|TRBJ2-2
CASSLGLAGVNTGELFF
TGCGCCAGCAGCTTAGGACTAGCGGGAGTGAACACCGGGGAGCTGTTTTTT
>.|TRBV6-1|.|TRBJ1-2
CASMGGTPSANYGYTF
TGTGCCAGCATGGGGGGCACACCGTCAGCTAACTATGGCTACACCTTC
>.|TRBV15|few|TRBJ2-5
CATSRDLVGEETQYF
TGTGCCACCAGCAGAGATTTGGTCGGGGAAGAGACCCAGTACTTC
>TRBD1|TRBV7-8|.|TRBJ2-3
CASSLTIQGEKTDTQYF
TGTGCCAGCAGCCTGACCATACAGGGGGAAAAAACAGATACGCAGTATTTT
>.|TRBV7-3|.|TRBJ1-1
CASSLGGINTEAFF
TGTGCCAGCAGCTTAGGGGGGATAAACACTGAAGCTTTCTTT
>TRBD1|TRBV10-3|.|TRBJ1-2
CAISESGRGRANYGYTF
TGTGCCATCAGTGAGTCGGGCAGGGGGAGAGCTAACTATGGCTACACCTTC
>TRBD2|TRBV4-1|.|TRBJ2-1
CASSQDGTRGLNEQFF
TGCGCCAGCAGCCAAGATGGGACTAGGGGTCTGAATGAGCAGTTCTTC
>TRBD2|TRBV14|few|TRBJ2-1
CASSQSPTSGGAKNEQFF
TGTGCCAGCAGCCAATCCCCGACTAGCGGGGGGGCGAAAAATGAGCAGTTCTTC
>TRBD1|TRBV7-9|few|TRBJ2-4
CASSAGTGNIQYF
TGTGCCAGCAGCGCCGGGACAGGGAACATTCAGTACTTC
>TRBD1|TRBV7-9|.|TRBJ2-2
CASSFQGARDTGELFF
TGTGCCAGCAGCTTCCAGGGGGCGAGGGACACCGGGGAGCTGTTTTTT
>.|TRBV5-5|few|TRBJ2-7
CASRTSYEQYF
TGTGCCAGCAGAACTTCCTACGAGCAGTACTTC
>TRBD1|TRBV4-3|many|TRBJ2-7
CASSLGQGLSYEQYF
TGCGCCAGCAGTCTCGGACAGGGACTCTCCTACGAGCAGTACTTC
>TRBD2|TRBV11-2|.|TRBJ2-7
CASGLAGSYEQYF
TGTGCCAGCGGGCTAGCGGGGAGCTACGAGCAGTACTTC
>TRBD1|TRBV7-2|few|TRBJ2-1
CASSPPGQVQFF
TGTGCCAGCAGCCCCCCGGGACAGGTACAGTTCTTC
>TRBD1|TRBV5-1|few|TRBJ1-6
CASSLGQGRSPLHF
TGCGCCAGCAGCTTGGGACAGGGACGTTCACCCCTCCACTTT
>.|TRBV5-5|few|TRBJ2-7
CASLAGPRGEQYF
TGTGCCAGCCTCGCAGGCCCTAGGGGCGAGCAGTACTTC
>.|TRBV7-6|few|TRBJ1-5
CASSLARDQPQHF
TGTGCCAGCAGCTTAGCAAGGGATCAGCCCCAGCATTTT
>.|TRBV6-5|many|TRBJ2-7
CATLVSGGLIYEQYF
TGTGCCACCCTAGTTAGCGGTGGGCTCATCTACGAGCAGTACTTC
>.|TRBV29-1|many|TRBJ2-2
CSAQGLPGELFF
TGCAGCGCCCAGGGACTCCCCGGGGAGCTGTTTTTT
>TRBD1|TRBV18|.|TRBJ2-5
CASSRDRSETQYF
TGTGCCAGCTCTCGGGACAGGTCGGAGACCCAGTACTTC
>.|TRBV2|few|TRBJ1-5
CASSSGRFSNQPQHF
TGTGCCAGCAGTTCGGGACGGTTTAGCAATCAGCCCCAGCATTTT
>.|TRBV9|.|TRBJ2-7
CAKTRSLEQYF
TGTGCCAAGACAAGATCCCTGGAGCAGTACTTC
>.|TRBV7-9|.|TRBJ1-1
CASSLRGGAPEAFF
TGTGCCAGCAGCTTGCGAGGGGGGGCCCCTGAAGCTTTCTTT
>TRBD1|TRBV5-6|.|TRBJ1-4
CASTPTGQANEKLFF
TGTGCCAGTACACCGACGGGACAGGCGAATGAAAAACTGTTTTTT
>TRBD2|TRBV29-1|.|TRBJ2-7
CSVEDLRESDYEQYF
TGCAGCGTTGAAGATCTGCGGGAGTCAGATTACGAGCAGTACTTC
>TRBD2|TRBV7-3|.|TRBJ2-3
CASSLKGSGGPTDTQYF
TGTGCCAGCAGCTTAAAGGGTAGCGGGGGGCCCACAGATACGCAGTATTTT
>.|TRBV13|few|TRBJ2-7
CATGMGPSYEQYF
TGTGCCACGGGCATGGGGCCCTCCTACGAGCAGTACTTC
>.|TRBV4-1|few|TRBJ2-5
CASSQGVGGQETQYF
TGCGCCAGCAGCCAAGGGGTCGGGGGTCAAGAGACCCAGTACTTC
>.|TRBV12-3/TRBV12-4|.|TRBJ1-5
CASSSTYPGPNQPQHF
TGTGCCAGCAGTTCAACCTACCCTGGTCCCAATCAGCCCCAGCATTTT
>.|TRBV13|few|TRBJ1-5
CASSLGRSFNQPQHF
TGTGCCAGCAGCTTGGGACGGTCTTTCAATCAGCCCCAGCATTTT
>.|TRBV12-3/TRBV12-4|.|TRBJ2-3
CASSLGRSSRTDTQYF
TGTGCCAGCAGTTTAGGAAGGAGCAGCCGCACAGATACGCAGTATTTT
>.|TRBV4-1|.|TRBJ1-1
CASTQRWGATEAFF
TGCGCCAGCACCCAGCGGTGGGGCGCCACTGAAGCTTTCTTT
>TRBD1|TRBV10-3|few|TRBJ2-7
CAISGQGYEQYF
TGTGCCATCAGTGGACAGGGCTACGAGCAGTACTTC
>.|TRBV28|.|TRBJ1-2
CASSRQRQAMGRHDNYGYTF
TGTGCCAGCAGTCGACAGAGACAGGCGATGGGAAGGCACGATAACTATGGCTACACCTTC
>.|TRBV6-5|.|TRBJ2-7
CASSYSQGPYEQYF
TGTGCCAGCAGTTACTCCCAGGGCCCATACGAGCAGTACTTC
>.|TRBV7-9|.|TRBJ1-2
CASSLQGNYGYTF
TGTGCCAGCAGCTTACAGGGTAACTATGGCTACACCTTC
>.|TRBV5-1|few|TRBJ2-3
CASSLEQNTDTQYF
TGCGCCAGCAGCTTGGAACAGAACACAGATACGCAGTATTTT
>TRBD2|TRBV20-1|.|TRBJ2-1
CSASPHELAGGNEQFF
TGCAGTGCTAGTCCCCACGAACTAGCGGGAGGCAATGAGCAGTTCTTC
>.|TRBV19|.|TRBJ2-1
CASSIFGNEQFF
TGTGCCAGTAGTATTTTTGGGAATGAGCAGTTCTTC
>.|TRBV7-3|.|TRBJ2-3
CASSAVEADTQYF
TGTGCCAGCAGCGCCGTAGAGGCCGATACGCAGTATTTT
>TRBD2|TRBV30|few|TRBJ2-3
CAGTAGGLGGTDTQYF
TGTGCCGGTACTGCGGGGGGGCTCGGGGGCACAGATACGCAGTATTTT
>TRBD1|TRBV7-2|many|TRBJ1-3
CASSLGDRLSGNTIYF
TGTGCCAGCAGCTTAGGGGACAGACTCTCTGGAAACACCATATATTTT
>.|TRBV3-1|.|TRBJ1-6
CASSQERATSGSPLHF
TGTGCCAGCAGCCAAGAGAGGGCCACGAGCGGTTCACCCCTCCACTTT